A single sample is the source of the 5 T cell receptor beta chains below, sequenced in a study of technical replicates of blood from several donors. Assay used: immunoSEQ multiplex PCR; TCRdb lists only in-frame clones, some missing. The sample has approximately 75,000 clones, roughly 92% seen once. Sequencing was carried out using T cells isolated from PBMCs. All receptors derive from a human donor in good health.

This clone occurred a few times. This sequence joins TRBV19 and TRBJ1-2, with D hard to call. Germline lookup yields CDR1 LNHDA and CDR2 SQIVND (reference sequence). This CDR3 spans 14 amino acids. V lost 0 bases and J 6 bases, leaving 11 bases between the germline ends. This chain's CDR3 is CASSIDTRDDGYTF. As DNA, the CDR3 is TGTGCCAGTAGTATAGACACCCGGGATGATGGCTACACCTTC. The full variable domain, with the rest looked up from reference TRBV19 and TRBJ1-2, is DGGITQSPKYLFRKEGQNVTLSCEQNLNHDAMYWYRQDPGQGLRLIYYSQIVNDFQKGDIAEGYSVSREKKESFPLTVTSAQKNPTAFYLCASSIDTRDDGYTFGSGTRLTVV.

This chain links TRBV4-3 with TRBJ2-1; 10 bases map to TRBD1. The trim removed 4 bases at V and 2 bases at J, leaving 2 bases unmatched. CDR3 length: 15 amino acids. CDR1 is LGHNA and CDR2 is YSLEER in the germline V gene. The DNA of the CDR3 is TGCGCCAGCAGCCGAGACAGGGGGCCCTACAATGAGCAGTTCTTC. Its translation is CASSRDRGPYNEQFF.

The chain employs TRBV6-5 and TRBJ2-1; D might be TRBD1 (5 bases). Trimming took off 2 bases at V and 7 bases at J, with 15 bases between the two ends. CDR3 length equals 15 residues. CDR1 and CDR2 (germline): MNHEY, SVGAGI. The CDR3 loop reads CASSYGAGFQNEQFF. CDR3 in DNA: TGTGCCAGCAGTTACGGGGCAGGTTTCCAAAATGAGCAGTTCTTC.

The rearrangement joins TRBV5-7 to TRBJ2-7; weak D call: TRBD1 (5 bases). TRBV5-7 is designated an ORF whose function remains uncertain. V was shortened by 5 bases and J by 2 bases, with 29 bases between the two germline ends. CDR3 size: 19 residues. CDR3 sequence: CASRLLLRPRRAFPYEQYF. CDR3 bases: TGTGCCAGCAGACTCCTATTGCGGCCTCGCAGGGCCTTCCCCTACGAGCAGTACTTC.

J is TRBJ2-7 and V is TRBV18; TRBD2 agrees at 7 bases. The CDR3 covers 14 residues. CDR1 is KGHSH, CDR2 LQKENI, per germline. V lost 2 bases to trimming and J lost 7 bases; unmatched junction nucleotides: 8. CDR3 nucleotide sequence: TGTGCCAGCTCACCAGCGGGAGATTTTGGGGAGCAGTACTTC. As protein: CASSPAGDFGEQYF.